These 14 T cell receptor beta chains share one sample of origin, sequenced in a study of OX40 agonist ivuxolimab in advanced cancers. The method behind the library was the immunoSEQ multiplex PCR assay. The table comes from immuneACCESS by way of TCRdb, which keeps in-frame sequences with V and J called. Part of the clones is missing from these tables; in studies checked, under half for an unresolved V gene and the rest for unknown reasons. The sample data list about 50,000 clones, and 84% of these were observed just once. Together, the top ten hold roughly 3% of the sample. This specimen was CD4+ or CD8+ T cells sorted from blood, taken in a trial of the OX40 agonist ivuxolimab. These receptors came from an adult with an advanced solid tumor such as melanoma, head and neck, liver or kidney cancer.

The chain couples TRBV7-9 to TRBJ2-7; weak D call: TRBD1 (6 bases). The CDR3 contains 16 residues. Per germline, CDR1 SEHNR and CDR2 FQNEAQ (reference sequence). The V gene lost 1 base and the J gene lost 0 bases, with 13 bases spanning the gap. The DNA for the CDR3 is TGTGCCAGCAGCTTAGAAGAAACAGGGAACTCCTACGAGCAGTACTTC. It translates to CASSLEETGNSYEQYF.

This rearrangement joins TRBV7-2 to TRBJ2-3, with 7 bases lining up with TRBD1. After removal of 4 bases from V and 6 bases from J, the junction contained 16 bases not matched to a gene. Germline V lookup: CDR1 SGHTA, CDR2 FQGNSA. CDR3 length equals 17 residues. The CDR3 region has the DNA TGTGCCAGCAGCTCGAAGGGGTTTAGGGGGCCGGGGGATACGCAGTATTTT. Protein product: CASSSKGFRGPGDTQYF.

V and J are TRBV5-4 and TRBJ2-5; 15 bases are a match to TRBD2. The CDR3 runs 19 residues. Germline V CDR1 and CDR2: SGHNT, YYREEE (reference sequence). The V segment lost 0 bases and the J segment 5 bases; nucleotides outside the gene matches: 11. In DNA, the CDR3 is TGTGCCAGCAGCTTGGCGGGACTAGCGGGGGGAGTCCGAGAGGAGACCCAGTACTTC. Protein product: CASSLAGLAGGVREETQYF. Filled out from reference TRBV5-4 and TRBJ2-5, the complete variable domain reads ETGVTQSPTHLIKTRGQQVTLRCSSQSGHNTVSWYQQALGQGPQFIFQYYREEENGRGNFPPRFSGLQFPNYSSELNVNALELDDSALYLCASSLAGLAGGVREETQYFGPGTRLLVL.

This chain uses TRBV2 with TRBJ1-2; D not resolved. Trimming took off 1 base at V and 6 bases at J, with 6 bases between the two ends. The germline CDR1 and CDR2 sequences are SNHLY and FYNNEI. CDR3 length: 12 residues. The CDR3 coding sequence is TGTGCCAGCAGTGAAGACGGGGATGGCTACACCTTC. It is translated as CASSEDGDGYTF.

The chain is built from TRBV7-2 and TRBJ2-2; TRBD1 aligns across 8 bases. V dropped 3 bases and J dropped 13; count of bases not matched to a gene: 10. There are 14 residues in the CDR3. Germline CDR1 SGHTA, CDR2 FQGNSA. The CDR3 region is CASSLDNRGAGLFF. The DNA for the CDR3 is TGTGCCAGCAGCTTGGATAACAGGGGGGCCGGGCTGTTTTTT.

This chain links TRBV9 with TRBJ1-2; TRBD1 might be the D (6 bases). The CDR3 length is 13 residues. Germline V gene data show CDR1 as SGDLS and CDR2 as YYNGEE. The ends were cut back, 3 bases at V and 2 bases at J, with 8 bases in the middle. The CDR3 bases are TGTGCCAGCAGCGCTACAGGGAACTATGGCTACACCTTC. Encoded protein: CASSATGNYGYTF. The variable domain in full, completed from reference TRBV9 and TRBJ1-2, reads DSGVTQTPKHLITATGQRVTLRCSPRSGDLSVYWYQQSLDQGLQFLIQYYNGEERAKGNILERFSAQQFPDLHSELNLSSLELGDSALYFCASSATGNYGYTFGSGTRLTVV.

The rearrangement uses TRBV4-1 and TRBJ2-1, with TRBD2 matching over 11 bases. In germline, CDR1 is MGHRA, CDR2 YSYEKL. CDR3 length equals 20 residues. The V segment lost 0 bases and the J segment 2 bases; nucleotides outside the gene matches: 12. Here the CDR3 DNA reads TGCGCCAGCAGCCAAGAGTATCCGACTAGCGGGGCCCATCCCTACAATGAGCAGTTCTTC. It is translated as CASSQEYPTSGAHPYNEQFF.

The CDR3 spells CASSRSGSGGYYEQYF. DNA for the CDR3: TGTGCCAGCAGCCGCTCGGGTAGCGGGGGTTATTACGAGCAGTACTTC. The chain uses TRBV7-2 and TRBJ2-7, with 9 nucleotides matching TRBD2. Per the germline V gene, CDR1 is SGHTA and CDR2 is FQGNSA. The CDR3 has 16 residues. J gave up 4 bases and V 5 bases, and 12 bases lay outside the gene matches.

The J gene is TRBJ1-2, the V gene TRBV7-2; D is possibly TRBD1 (5 bases). The CDR3 length is 15 residues. Trimming shortened V by 4 bases and J by 6 bases, and 18 bases separated the two germline ends. Germline V lookup: CDR1 SGHTA, CDR2 FQGNSA. For the CDR3, the DNA is TGTGCCAGCAGCTCCGACTCGGGCAGGGAGGATGGCTACACCTTC. Its translation is CASSSDSGREDGYTF.

Notes on this clone: A read error may account for a junction end that differs from germline. The chain joins TRBV7-2 to TRBJ2-5; TRBD2 matches 9 bases. CDR3 length: 13 residues. Germline V gives CDR1 SGHTA, CDR2 FQGNSA. CDR3 in amino acids: CASRLAGEETQYF. CDR3 DNA: TGTGCCAGCAGATTAGCGGGGGAAGAGACCCAGTACTTC.

The rearrangement links TRBV5-1 to TRBJ2-7; 11 bases align to TRBD1. CDR3 length: 18 amino acids. Germline CDR1 SGHRS, CDR2 YFSETQ. The V segment lost 4 bases and the J segment 1 base; nucleotides outside the gene matches: 13. The CDR3 protein is CASSPGTGGNHRSYEQYF. As DNA, the CDR3 is TGCGCCAGCAGCCCCGGGACAGGGGGGAATCATCGATCCTACGAGCAGTACTTC.

The chain combines TRBV6-5 with TRBJ1-1; D not certain. Germline V gives CDR1 MNHEY, CDR2 SVGAGI. The V end was cut by 0 bases, the J end by 11 bases, with 13 bases between. The CDR3 length is 13 residues. The CDR3: CASSYSELASAFF. The CDR3 DNA is TGTGCCAGCAGTTACTCTGAATTGGCGTCGGCTTTCTTT.

The chain uses TRBV4-1 and TRBJ1-5; 7 nucleotides match TRBD1. V lost 1 base and J lost 2; bases outside the gene matches: 5. From germline, CDR1 is MGHRA and CDR2 YSYEKL. The CDR3 contains 16 residues. In DNA, the CDR3 is TGCGCCAGCAGCCAAGGTGAGGGGACAGGCAATCAGCCCCAGCATTTT. It encodes CASSQGEGTGNQPQHF.

This clone was seen once. The rearrangement links TRBV15 to TRBJ1-4; no clear D. There are 13 residues in the CDR3. The ends were cut back, 0 bases at V and 14 bases at J, with 13 bases in the middle. Germline V gene data show CDR1 as LNHNV and CDR2 as YYDKDF (reference sequence). The CDR3, as DNA: TGTGCCACCAGCAGAGACGTTGTTCAGAATCTGTTTTTT. Its protein is CATSRDVVQNLFF.